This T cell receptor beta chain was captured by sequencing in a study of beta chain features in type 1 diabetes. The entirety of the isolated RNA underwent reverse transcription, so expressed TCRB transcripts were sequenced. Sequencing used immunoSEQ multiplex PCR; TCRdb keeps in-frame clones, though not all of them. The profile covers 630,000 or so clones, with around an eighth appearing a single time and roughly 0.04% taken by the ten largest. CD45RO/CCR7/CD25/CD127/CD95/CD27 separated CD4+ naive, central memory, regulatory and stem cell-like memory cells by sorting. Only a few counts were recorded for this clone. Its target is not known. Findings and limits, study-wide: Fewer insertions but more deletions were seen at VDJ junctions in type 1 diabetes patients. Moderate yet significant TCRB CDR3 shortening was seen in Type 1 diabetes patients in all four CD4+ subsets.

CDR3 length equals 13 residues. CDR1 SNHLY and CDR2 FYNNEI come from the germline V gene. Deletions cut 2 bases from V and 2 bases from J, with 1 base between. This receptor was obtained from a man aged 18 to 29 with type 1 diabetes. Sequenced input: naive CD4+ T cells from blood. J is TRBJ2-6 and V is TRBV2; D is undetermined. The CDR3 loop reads CASSETGANVLTF. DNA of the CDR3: TGTGCCAGCAGTGAAACTGGGGCCAACGTCCTGACTTTC.